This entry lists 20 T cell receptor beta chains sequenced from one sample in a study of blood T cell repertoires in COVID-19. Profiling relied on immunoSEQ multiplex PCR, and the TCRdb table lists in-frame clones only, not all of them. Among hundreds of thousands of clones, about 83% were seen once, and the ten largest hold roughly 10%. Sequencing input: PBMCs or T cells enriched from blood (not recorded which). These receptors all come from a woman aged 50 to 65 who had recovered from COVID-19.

CDR3 sequence: CASKGGGASNQPQHF. CDR3 nucleotide sequence: TGTGCCTCCAAGGGGGGGGGCGCGAGCAATCAGCCCCAGCATTTT. This chain uses TRBV6-5 with TRBJ1-5; D perhaps matches TRBD1 (6 bases). CDR1 MNHEY and CDR2 SVGAGI come from the germline V gene. Trimming took 11 bases from V and 1 from J, leaving 18 bases between them. This CDR3 has 15 residues.

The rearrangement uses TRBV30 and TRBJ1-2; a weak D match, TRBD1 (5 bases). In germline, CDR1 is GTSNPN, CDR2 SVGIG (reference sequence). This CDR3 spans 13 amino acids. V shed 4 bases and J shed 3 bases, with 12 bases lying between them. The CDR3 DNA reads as TGTGCCTGGAACCGTGCAGGGCACTATGGCTACACCTTC. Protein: CAWNRAGHYGYTF.

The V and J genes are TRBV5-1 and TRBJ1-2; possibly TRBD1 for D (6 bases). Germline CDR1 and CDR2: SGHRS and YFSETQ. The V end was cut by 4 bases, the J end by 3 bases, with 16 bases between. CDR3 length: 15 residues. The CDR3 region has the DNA TGCGCCAGCAGCCCAGGCGGGGGACAATACTATGGCTACACCTTC. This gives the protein CASSPGGGQYYGYTF.

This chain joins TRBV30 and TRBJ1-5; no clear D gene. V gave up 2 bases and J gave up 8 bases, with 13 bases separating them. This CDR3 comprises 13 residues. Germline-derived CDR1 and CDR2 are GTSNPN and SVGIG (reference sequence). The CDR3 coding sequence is TGTGCCTGGAGTTTTTTCGTTGGAGAGCCCCAGCATTTT. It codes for CAWSFFVGEPQHF. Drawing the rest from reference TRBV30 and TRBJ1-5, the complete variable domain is SQTIHQWPATLVQPVGSPLSLECTVEGTSNPNLYWYRQAAGRGLQLLFYSVGIGQISSEVPQNLSASRPQDRQFILSSKKLLLSDSGFYLCAWSFFVGEPQHFGDGTRLSIL.

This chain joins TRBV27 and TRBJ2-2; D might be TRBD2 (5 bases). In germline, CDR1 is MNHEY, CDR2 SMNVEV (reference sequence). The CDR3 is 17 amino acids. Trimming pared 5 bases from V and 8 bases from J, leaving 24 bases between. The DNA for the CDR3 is TGTGCCAGCAGTCCGGGCGTGGCGGCCTGGAGGTCGGGGGAGCTGTTTTTT. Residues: CASSPGVAAWRSGELFF.

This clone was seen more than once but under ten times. This CDR3 is CAISGLGVSGTEAFF. The CDR3 DNA reads TGTGCCATCAGTGGTCTAGGGGTGTCAGGCACTGAAGCTTTCTTT. The chain is built from TRBV10-3 and TRBJ1-1; weak D call: TRBD1 (5 bases). With 4 bases removed from V and 4 bases from J, the gap between germline ends came to 16 bases. The germline V gene encodes CDR1 ENHRY and CDR2 SYGVKD. The CDR3 covers 15 residues.

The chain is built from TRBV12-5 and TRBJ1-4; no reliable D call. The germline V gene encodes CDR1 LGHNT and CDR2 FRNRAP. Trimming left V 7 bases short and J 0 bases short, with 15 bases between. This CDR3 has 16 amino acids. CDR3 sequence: CASARSGEATNEKLFF. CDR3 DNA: TGTGCTAGTGCCCGCAGCGGGGAGGCAACTAATGAAAAACTGTTTTTT.

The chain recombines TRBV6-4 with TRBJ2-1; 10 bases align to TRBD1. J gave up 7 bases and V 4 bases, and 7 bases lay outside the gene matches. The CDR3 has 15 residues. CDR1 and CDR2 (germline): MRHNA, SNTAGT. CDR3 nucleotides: TGTGCCAGCAGTGCCAAGGGACAGGGGAAAAATGAGCAGTTCTTC. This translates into CASSAKGQGKNEQFF.

CDR3: CASSTSTGHGYTF. The CDR3 DNA reads as TGTGCCAGTAGTACGAGTACAGGGCATGGCTACACCTTC. This chain uses TRBV19 with TRBJ1-2; D is perhaps TRBD1 (6 bases). Looked up from germline, CDR1 is LNHDA and CDR2 is SQIVND (reference sequence). V lost 4 bases, J lost 6 bases, and 12 bases lay in between. The CDR3 has 13 amino acids.

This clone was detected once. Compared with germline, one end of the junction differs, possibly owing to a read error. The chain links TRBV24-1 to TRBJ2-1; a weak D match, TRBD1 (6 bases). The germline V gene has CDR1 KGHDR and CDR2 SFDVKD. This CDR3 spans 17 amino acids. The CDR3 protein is CATSGLGQGIYHNEQFF. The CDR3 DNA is TGTGCCACCAGTGGTTTGGGTCAGGGGATATACCACAATGAGCAGTTCTTC.

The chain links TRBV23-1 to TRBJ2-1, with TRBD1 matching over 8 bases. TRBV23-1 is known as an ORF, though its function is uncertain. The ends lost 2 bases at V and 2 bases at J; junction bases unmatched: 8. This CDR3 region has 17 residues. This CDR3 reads CASSQDPGQGPYNEQFF. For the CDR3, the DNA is TGCGCCAGCAGTCAAGATCCTGGACAGGGACCCTACAATGAGCAGTTCTTC.

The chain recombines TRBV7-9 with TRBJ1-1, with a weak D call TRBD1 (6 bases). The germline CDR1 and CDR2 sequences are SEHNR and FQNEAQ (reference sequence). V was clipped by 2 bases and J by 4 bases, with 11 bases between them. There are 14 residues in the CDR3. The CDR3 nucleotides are TGTGCCAGCAGCTTACAGGGGAAGCCCACTGAAGCTTTCTTT. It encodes CASSLQGKPTEAFF.

CDR3: CATSDSQGRQPQHF. CDR3 sequence (DNA): TGTGCCACCAGTGATTCACAGGGACGTCAGCCCCAGCATTTT. J is TRBJ1-5 and V is TRBV24-1, with D possibly being TRBD1 (6 bases). Trimming left V 2 bases short and J 6 bases short, with 10 bases between. Germline assignment: CDR1 KGHDR and CDR2 SFDVKD. The CDR3 is made up of 14 amino acids.

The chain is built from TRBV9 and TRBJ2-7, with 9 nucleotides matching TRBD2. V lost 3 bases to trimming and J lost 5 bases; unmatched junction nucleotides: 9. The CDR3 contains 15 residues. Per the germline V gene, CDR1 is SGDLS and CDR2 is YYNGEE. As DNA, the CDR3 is TGTGCCAGCAGCGCCTCTAGCGGGGTTGTTCACGAGCAGTACTTC. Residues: CASSASSGVVHEQYF.

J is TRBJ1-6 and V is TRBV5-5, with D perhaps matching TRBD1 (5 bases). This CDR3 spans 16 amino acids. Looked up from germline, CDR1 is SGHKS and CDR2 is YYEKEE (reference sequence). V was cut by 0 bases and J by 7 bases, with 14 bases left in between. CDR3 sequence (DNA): TGTGCCAGCAGCTTGGATATTTCGGGGGGGAATTCACCCCTCCACTTT. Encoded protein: CASSLDISGGNSPLHF.

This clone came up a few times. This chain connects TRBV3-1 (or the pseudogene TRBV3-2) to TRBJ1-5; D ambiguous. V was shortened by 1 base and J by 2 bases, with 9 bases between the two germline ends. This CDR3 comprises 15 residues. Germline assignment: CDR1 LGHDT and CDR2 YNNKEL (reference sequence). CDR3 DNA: TGTGCCAGCAGCCAAGGGAGGGAGGGCAATCAGCCCCAGCATTTT. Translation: CASSQGREGNQPQHF.

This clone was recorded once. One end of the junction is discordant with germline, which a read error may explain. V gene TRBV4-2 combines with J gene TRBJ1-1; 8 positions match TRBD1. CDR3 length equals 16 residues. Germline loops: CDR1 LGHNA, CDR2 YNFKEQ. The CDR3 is CASSQPRTGTNAEAFF. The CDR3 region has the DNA TGTGCCAGCAGCCAACCGAGGACAGGGACGAACGCTGAAGCTTTCTTT.

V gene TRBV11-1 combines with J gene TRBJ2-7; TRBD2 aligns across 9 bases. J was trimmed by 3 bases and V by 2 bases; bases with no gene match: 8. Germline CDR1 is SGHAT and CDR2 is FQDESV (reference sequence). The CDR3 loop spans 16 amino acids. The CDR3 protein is CASSLYQRGAFYEQYF. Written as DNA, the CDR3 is TGTGCCAGCAGCTTATACCAGCGGGGGGCGTTCTACGAGCAGTACTTC.

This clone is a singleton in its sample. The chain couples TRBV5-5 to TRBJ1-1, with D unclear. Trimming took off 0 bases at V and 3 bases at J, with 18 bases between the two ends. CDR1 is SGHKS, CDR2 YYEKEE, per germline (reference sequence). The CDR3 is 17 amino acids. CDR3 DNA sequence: TGTGCCAGCAGCTTGGCCGGGTCACCCCGCGGGGACACTGAAGCTTTCTTT. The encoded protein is CASSLAGSPRGDTEAFF.

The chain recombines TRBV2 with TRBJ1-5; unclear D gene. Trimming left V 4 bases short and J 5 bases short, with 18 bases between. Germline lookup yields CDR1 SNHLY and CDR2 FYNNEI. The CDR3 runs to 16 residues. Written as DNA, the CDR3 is TGTGCCAGCAGTGGGACCGCCGAGGACTACGATCAGCCCCAGCATTTT. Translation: CASSGTAEDYDQPQHF.